This passage covers 12 T cell receptor beta chains from one sample sequenced in a study of T-cell reconstitution after alpha-beta-depleted transplantation in children. The TCRbeta library was prepared with unique molecular identifiers. One entry per CDR3 protein, called by TCRdb with MiXCR from the PCR reads. This sample yields approximately 220,000 distinct CDR3 sequences, of which 17% are seen a single time; roughly two fifths belongs to the top ten. Specimen: PBMCs, mostly from graft donor cells, collected 360 days after TCRalphabeta/CD19-depleted stem cell transplant. These receptors were obtained from a male patient between 2 and 10 years old who had a stem cell transplant for acute lymphoblastic leukemia, so the T cells may come from the graft donor.

The chain couples TRBV10-1 to TRBJ2-1; 12 nucleotides align to TRBD2. The CDR3 runs 15 residues. The germline CDR1 and CDR2 sequences are WNHNN and SYGVQD (reference sequence). V lost 4 bases, J lost 10 bases, and 8 bases stayed unmatched. The CDR3 nucleotides are TGCGCCAGCAGTGCTCGGCTAGCGGGAGGGGAAGAGCAGTTCTTC. Translating it yields CASSARLAGGEEQFF.

This rearrangement joins TRBV3-1 to TRBJ2-1, with 8 bases matching TRBD2. CDR3 length equals 18 residues. Germline V lookup: CDR1 LGHDT, CDR2 YNNKEL (reference sequence). V was clipped by 0 bases and J by 2 bases; unmatched bases: 9. As DNA, the CDR3 is TGTGCCAGCAGCCAAGAAGGAAGCCGGGGGGGCCCCTACAATGAGCAGTTCTTC. Translation: CASSQEGSRGGPYNEQFF.

This chain links TRBV12-3 or TRBV12-4 with TRBJ2-4; no definite D call. Trimming took off 3 bases at V and 5 bases at J, with 5 bases between the two ends. CDR3 length: 12 amino acids. As DNA, the CDR3 is TGTGCCAGCAGTTTGTGGGAAAACATTCAGTACTTC. This codes for CASSLWENIQYF.

This clonotype was counted between two and nine times. This rearrangement joins TRBV10-3 to TRBJ1-3; no clear D. V was cut by 8 bases and J by 4 bases, with 30 bases left in between. The CDR3 is 19 residues long. Germline V CDR1 and CDR2: ENHRY, SYGVKD. The CDR3 nucleotides read TGTGCCATCTTGAGTGCGGACCCCCATGGTTTATGGGCGGGAAACACCATATATTTT. Its translation: CAILSADPHGLWAGNTIYF.

This sequence joins TRBV6-5 and TRBJ1-1; tentative D call: TRBD1 (6 bases). Germline V gene data show CDR1 as MNHEY and CDR2 as SVGAGI. V lost 7 bases to trimming and J lost 1 base, with 13 bases between them. This CDR3 region has 14 residues. CDR3 amino acids: CASMVGQWNTEAFF. The CDR3 DNA sequence: TGTGCCAGCATGGTAGGACAGTGGAACACTGAAGCTTTCTTT.

This clonotype was found a few times. This chain connects TRBV5-1 to TRBJ2-1; 8 bases are a match to TRBD1. Germline V gives CDR1 SGHRS, CDR2 YFSETQ. The CDR3 is 16 residues long. With 4 bases clipped from V and 7 bases from J, the junction kept 13 bases outside the gene matches. CDR3 loop: CASSTSRRGPLNEQFF. CDR3 nucleotides: TGCGCCAGCAGCACGTCGCGCAGGGGGCCTCTGAATGAGCAGTTCTTC. The whole variable domain, remainder taken from reference TRBV5-1 and TRBJ2-1, is KAGVTQTPRYLIKTRGQQVTLSCSPISGHRSVSWYQQTPGQGLQFLFEYFSETQRNKGNFPGRFSGRQFSNSRSEMNVSTLELGDSALYLCASSTSRRGPLNEQFFGPGTRLTVL.

This clonotype was seen more than once but under ten times. The chain carries TRBV20-1 and TRBJ1-4; tentatively, D is TRBD1 (6 bases). The ends were cut back, 3 bases at V and 7 bases at J, with 15 bases in the middle. Germline V gene sequence: CDR1 DFQATT, CDR2 SNEGSKA (reference sequence). CDR3 length equals 14 residues. The CDR3 region has the DNA TGCAGTGCTAGTCGATCAGGGGCCAGTGAAAAACTGTTTTTT. Its translation is CSASRSGASEKLFF.

The V call is TRBV11-2, the J call TRBJ1-3, with TRBD1 matching over 7 bases. This CDR3 comprises 14 residues. J gave up 2 bases and V 5 bases, and 3 bases lay outside the gene matches. The germline CDR1 and CDR2 sequences are SGHAT and FQNNGV. The CDR3 nucleotides are TGTGCCAGCAGCACAGACAGGGCTGGAAACACCATATATTTT. It is translated as CASSTDRAGNTIYF.

The table lists this clonotype with a few counts. This chain uses TRBV6-2 or TRBV6-3 with TRBJ1-2; D remains ambiguous. The germline gives CDR1 MNHEY, CDR2 SVGEGT. The length of the CDR3 is 15 residues. The V and J ends lost 2 bases and 6 bases respectively, with 16 bases between them. The CDR3 protein is CASSYLGDPTNGYTF. In DNA form, the CDR3 reads TGTGCCAGCAGTTACCTGGGAGACCCAACTAATGGCTACACCTTC.

This chain links TRBV11-2 with TRBJ2-1; 14 bases are a match to TRBD2. The CDR3 covers 17 residues. The V and J ends lost 5 bases and 8 bases, in that order; junction bases with no gene match: 11. The germline V gene has CDR1 SGHAT and CDR2 FQNNGV. The CDR3 is CASSQTSGGALRDEQFF. The CDR3 DNA follows: TGTGCCAGCAGCCAGACTAGCGGGGGGGCATTAAGGGATGAGCAGTTCTTC.

This chain uses TRBV7-9 with TRBJ2-1, with a weak D call TRBD2 (6 bases). CDR1 and CDR2 from the germline V gene are SEHNR and FQNEAQ (reference sequence). CDR3 length: 16 amino acids. Trimming cost V 5 bases and J 0 bases, with 14 bases left between them. This CDR3 is CASSAGTQSSYNEQFF. Here the CDR3 DNA reads TGTGCCAGCAGCGCCGGGACTCAGAGCTCCTACAATGAGCAGTTCTTC. The full variable domain, with the rest looked up from reference TRBV7-9 and TRBJ2-1, is DTGVSQNPRHKITKRGQNVTFRCDPISEHNRLYWYRQTLGQGPEFLTYFQNEAQLEKSRLLSDRFSAERPKGSFSTLEIQRTEQGDSAMYLCASSAGTQSSYNEQFFGPGTRLTVL.

This clonotype was detected only a few times. The V and J genes are TRBV29-1 and TRBJ2-1, with 8 bases matching TRBD2. J gave up 6 bases and V 7 bases, and 2 bases lay outside the gene matches. The CDR3 is 11 amino acids. From germline, CDR1 is SQVTM and CDR2 ANQGSEA. The CDR3 DNA reads as TGCAGCGCGAGCGGGAGCAATGAGCAGTTCTTC. This translates into CSASGSNEQFF.